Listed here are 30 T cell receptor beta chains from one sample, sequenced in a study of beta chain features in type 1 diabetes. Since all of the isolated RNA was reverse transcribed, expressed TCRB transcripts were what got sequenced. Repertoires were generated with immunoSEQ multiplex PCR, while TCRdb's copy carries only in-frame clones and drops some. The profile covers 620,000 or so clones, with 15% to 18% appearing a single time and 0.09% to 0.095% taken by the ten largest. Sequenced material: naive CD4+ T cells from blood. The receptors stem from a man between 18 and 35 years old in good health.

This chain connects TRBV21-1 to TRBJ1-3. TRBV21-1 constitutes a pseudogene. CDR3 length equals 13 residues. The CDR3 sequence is CASSKVEGNTIYF. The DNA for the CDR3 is TGTGCCAGCAGCAAAGTGGAAGGAAACACCATATATTTT.

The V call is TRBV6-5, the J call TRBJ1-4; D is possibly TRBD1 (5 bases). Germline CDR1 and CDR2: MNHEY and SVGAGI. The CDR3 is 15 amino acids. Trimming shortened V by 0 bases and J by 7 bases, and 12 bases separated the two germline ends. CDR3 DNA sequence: TGTGCCAGCAGTTACTCGGGGGGGAAGGGTGAAAAACTGTTTTTT. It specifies CASSYSGGKGEKLFF.

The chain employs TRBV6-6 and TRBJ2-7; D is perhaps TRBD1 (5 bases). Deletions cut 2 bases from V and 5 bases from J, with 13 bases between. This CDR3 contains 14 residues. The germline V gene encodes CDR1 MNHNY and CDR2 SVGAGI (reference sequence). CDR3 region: CASSYDTGLNEQYF. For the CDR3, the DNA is TGTGCCAGCAGTTACGACACAGGCCTCAACGAGCAGTACTTC.

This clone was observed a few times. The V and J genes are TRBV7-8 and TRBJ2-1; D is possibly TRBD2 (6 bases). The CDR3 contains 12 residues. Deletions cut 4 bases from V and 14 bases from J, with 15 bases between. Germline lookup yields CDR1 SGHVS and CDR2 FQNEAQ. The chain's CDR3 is CASSWRGTSEFF. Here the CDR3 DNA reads TGTGCCAGCAGCTGGCGCGGGACCTCGGAGTTCTTC. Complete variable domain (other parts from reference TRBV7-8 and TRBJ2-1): GAGVSQSPRYKVAKRGQDVALRCDPISGHVSLFWYQQALGQGPEFLTYFQNEAQLDKSGLPSDRFFAERPEGSVSTLKIQRTQQEDSAVYLCASSWRGTSEFFGPGTRLTVL.

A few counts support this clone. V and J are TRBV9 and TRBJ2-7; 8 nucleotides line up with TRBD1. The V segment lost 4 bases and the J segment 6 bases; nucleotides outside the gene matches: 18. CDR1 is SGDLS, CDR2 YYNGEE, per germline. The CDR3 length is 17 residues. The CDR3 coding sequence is TGTGCCAGCAGCCCTCAGATCTCGCGGACAGGGTCGTCCGAGCAGTACTTC. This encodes CASSPQISRTGSSEQYF.

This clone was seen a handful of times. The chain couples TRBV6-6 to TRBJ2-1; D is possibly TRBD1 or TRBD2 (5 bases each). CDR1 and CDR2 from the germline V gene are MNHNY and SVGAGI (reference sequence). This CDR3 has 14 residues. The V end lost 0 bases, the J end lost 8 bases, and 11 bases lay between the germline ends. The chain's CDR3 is CASSYSGREYEQFF. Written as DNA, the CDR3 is TGTGCCAGCAGTTACTCGGGCAGGGAGTATGAGCAGTTCTTC.

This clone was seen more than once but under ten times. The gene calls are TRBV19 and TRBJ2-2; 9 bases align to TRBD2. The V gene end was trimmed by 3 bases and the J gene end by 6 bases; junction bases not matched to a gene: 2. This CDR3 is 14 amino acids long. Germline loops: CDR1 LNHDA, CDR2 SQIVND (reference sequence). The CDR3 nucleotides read TGTGCCAGTAGTATCTGGACTAGCGCCGGGGAGCTGTTTTTT. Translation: CASSIWTSAGELFF.

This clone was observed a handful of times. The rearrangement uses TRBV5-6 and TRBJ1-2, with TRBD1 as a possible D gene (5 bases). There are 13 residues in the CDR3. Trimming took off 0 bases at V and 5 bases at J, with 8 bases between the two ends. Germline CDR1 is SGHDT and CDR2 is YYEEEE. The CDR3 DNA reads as TGTGCCAGCAGCTTGGACGGGGGATATGGCTACACCTTC. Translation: CASSLDGGYGYTF.

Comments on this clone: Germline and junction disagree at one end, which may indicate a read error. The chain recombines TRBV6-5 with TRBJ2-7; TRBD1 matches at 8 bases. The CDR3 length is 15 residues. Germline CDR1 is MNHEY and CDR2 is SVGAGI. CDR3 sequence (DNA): TGTGCCATCAGTGTCACGGACAGGGTCATCTACGAGCAGTACTTC. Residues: CAISVTDRVIYEQYF.

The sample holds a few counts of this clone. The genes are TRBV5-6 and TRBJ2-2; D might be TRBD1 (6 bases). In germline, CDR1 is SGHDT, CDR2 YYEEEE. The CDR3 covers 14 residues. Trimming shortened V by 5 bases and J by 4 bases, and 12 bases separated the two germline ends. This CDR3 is CASRPDRSTGELFF. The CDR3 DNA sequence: TGTGCCAGCAGACCCGACAGGAGCACCGGGGAGCTGTTTTTT. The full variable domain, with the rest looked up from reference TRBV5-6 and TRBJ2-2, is DAGVTQSPTHLIKTRGQQVTLRCSPKSGHDTVSWYQQALGQGPQFIFQYYEEEERQRGNFPDRFSGHQFPNYSSELNVNALLLGDSALYLCASRPDRSTGELFFGEGSRLTVL.

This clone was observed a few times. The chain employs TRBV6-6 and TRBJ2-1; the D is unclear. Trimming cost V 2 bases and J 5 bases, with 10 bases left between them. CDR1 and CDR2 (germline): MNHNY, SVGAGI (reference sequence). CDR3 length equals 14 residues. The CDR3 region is CASSYGQIHNEQFF. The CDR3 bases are TGTGCCAGCAGTTACGGGCAGATACACAATGAGCAGTTCTTC.

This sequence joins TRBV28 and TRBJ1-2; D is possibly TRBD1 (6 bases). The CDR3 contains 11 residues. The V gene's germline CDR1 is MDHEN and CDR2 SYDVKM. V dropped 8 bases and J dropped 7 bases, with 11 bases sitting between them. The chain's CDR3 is CASLRGAGYTF. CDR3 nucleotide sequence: TGTGCCAGCCTCAGGGGCGCTGGCTACACCTTC.

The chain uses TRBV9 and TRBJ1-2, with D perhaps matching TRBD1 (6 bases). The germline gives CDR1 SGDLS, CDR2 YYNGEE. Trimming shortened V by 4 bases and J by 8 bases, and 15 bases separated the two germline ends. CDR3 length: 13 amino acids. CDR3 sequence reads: CASSPPRGQGYTF. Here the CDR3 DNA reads TGTGCCAGCAGCCCCCCGCGGGGGCAAGGCTACACCTTC. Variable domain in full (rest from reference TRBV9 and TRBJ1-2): DSGVTQTPKHLITATGQRVTLRCSPRSGDLSVYWYQQSLDQGLQFLIQYYNGEERAKGNILERFSAQQFPDLHSELNLSSLELGDSALYFCASSPPRGQGYTFGSGTRLTVV.

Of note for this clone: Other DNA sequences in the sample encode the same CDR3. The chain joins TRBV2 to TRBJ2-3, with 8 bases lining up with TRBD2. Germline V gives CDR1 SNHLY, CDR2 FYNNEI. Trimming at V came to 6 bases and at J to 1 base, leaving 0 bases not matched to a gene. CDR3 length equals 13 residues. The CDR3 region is CASRTSGTDTQYF. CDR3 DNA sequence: TGTGCCAGCAGGACTAGCGGCACAGATACGCAGTATTTT.

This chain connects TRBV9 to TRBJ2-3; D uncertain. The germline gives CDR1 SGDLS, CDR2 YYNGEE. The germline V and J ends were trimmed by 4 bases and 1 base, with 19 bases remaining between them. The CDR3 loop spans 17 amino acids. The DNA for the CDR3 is TGTGCCAGCAGCCAAACCCCCCCGGGCTTTCGCACAGATACGCAGTATTTT. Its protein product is CASSQTPPGFRTDTQYF.

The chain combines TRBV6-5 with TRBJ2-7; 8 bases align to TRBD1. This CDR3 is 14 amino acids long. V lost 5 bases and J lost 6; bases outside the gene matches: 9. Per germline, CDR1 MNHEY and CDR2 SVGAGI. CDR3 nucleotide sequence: TGTGCCAGCAGTCCGACAGGGGTTCATCTCGAGCAGTACTTC. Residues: CASSPTGVHLEQYF.

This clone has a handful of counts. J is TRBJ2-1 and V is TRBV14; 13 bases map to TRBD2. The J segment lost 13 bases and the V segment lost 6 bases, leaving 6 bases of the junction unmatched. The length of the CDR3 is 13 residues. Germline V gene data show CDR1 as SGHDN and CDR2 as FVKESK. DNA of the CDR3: TGTGCCAGCAGGCTGACTAGCGGGGGGAAACAGTTCTTC. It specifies CASRLTSGGKQFF.

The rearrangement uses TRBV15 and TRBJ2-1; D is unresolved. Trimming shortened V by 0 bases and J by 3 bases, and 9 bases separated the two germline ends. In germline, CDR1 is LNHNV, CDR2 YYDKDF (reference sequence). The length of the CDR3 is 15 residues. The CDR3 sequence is CATSRESVSYNEQFF. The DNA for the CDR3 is TGTGCCACCAGCAGAGAATCGGTAAGCTACAATGAGCAGTTCTTC.

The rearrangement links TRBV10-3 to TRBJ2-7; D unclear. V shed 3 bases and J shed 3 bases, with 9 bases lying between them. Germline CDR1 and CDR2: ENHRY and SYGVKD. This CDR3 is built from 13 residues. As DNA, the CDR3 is TGTGCCATCAGTGACACTAACGGCTACGAGCAGTACTTC. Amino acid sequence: CAISDTNGYEQYF.

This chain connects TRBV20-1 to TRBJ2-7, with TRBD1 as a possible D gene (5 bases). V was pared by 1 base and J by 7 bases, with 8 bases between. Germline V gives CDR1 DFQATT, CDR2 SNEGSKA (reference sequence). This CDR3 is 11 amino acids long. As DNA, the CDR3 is TGCAGTGCTAGAGGGACACCAGAGCAGTACTTC. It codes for CSARGTPEQYF.

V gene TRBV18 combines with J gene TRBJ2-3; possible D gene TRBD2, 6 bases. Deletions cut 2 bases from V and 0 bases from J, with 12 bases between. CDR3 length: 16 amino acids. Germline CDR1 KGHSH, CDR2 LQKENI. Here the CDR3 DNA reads TGTGCCAGCTCACCAAAACTAGCCTCAAGCACAGATACGCAGTATTTT. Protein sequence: CASSPKLASSTDTQYF.

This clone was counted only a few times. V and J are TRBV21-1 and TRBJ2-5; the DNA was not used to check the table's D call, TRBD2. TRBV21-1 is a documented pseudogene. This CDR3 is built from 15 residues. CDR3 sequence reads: CASSKVGGSWETQYF. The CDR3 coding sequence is TGTGCCAGCAGCAAAGTGGGTGGGAGTTGGGAGACCCAGTACTTC.

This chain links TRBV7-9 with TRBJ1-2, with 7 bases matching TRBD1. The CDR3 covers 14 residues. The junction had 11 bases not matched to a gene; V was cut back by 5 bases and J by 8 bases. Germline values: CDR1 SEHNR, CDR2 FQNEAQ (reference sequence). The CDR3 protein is CASSPVQGRGGYTF. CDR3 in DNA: TGTGCCAGCAGCCCGGTACAGGGGCGAGGAGGCTACACCTTC.

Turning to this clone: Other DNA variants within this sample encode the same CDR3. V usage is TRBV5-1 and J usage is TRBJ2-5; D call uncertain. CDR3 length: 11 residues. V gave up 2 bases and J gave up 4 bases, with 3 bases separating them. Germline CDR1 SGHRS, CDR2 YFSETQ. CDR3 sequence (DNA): TGCGCCAGCAGCTTAAGAGAGACCCAGTACTTC. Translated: CASSLRETQYF.

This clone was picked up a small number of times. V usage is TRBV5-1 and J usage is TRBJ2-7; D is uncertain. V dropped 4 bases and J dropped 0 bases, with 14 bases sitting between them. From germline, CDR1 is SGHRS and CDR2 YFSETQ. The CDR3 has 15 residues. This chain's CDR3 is CASSLVKGFSYEQYF. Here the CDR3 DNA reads TGCGCCAGCAGCCTTGTTAAGGGATTCTCCTACGAGCAGTACTTC.

The CDR3 bases are TGTGCTAGTGGAAAGAGCTCCTACAATGAGCAGTTCTTC. Amino acid sequence: CASGKSSYNEQFF. The V call is TRBV12-5, the J call TRBJ2-1; D call uncertain. The V gene lost 6 bases and the J gene lost 0 bases, with 6 bases spanning the gap. This CDR3 contains 13 residues. Germline loops: CDR1 LGHNT, CDR2 FRNRAP.

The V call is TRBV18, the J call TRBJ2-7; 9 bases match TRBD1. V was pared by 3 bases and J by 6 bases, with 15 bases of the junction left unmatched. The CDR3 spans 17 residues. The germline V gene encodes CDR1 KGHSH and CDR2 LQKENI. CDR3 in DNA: TGTGCCAGCTCACCCAAGTTGTTGGGACAGGGTTTGATCGAGCAGTACTTC. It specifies CASSPKLLGQGLIEQYF.

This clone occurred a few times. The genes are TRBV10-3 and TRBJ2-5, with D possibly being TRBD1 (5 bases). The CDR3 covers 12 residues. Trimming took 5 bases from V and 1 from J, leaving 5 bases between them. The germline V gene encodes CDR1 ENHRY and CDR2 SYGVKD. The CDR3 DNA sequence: TGTGCCATCAGTCAGGGCCAAGAGACCCAGTACTTC. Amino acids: CAISQGQETQYF.

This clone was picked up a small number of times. CDR3 nucleotide sequence: TGTGCCTGGAGTACCTTGTTGAACACTGAAGCTTTCTTT. This sequence encodes CAWSTLLNTEAFF. The V call is TRBV30, the J call TRBJ1-1; D is undetermined. Germline V CDR1 and CDR2: GTSNPN, SVGIG (reference sequence). V was clipped by 2 bases and J by 0 bases, with 7 bases between them. There are 13 residues in the CDR3. Full variable domain (rest looked up from reference TRBV30 and TRBJ1-1): SQTIHQWPATLVQPVGSPLSLECTVEGTSNPNLYWYRQAAGRGLQLLFYSVGIGQISSEVPQNLSASRPQDRQFILSSKKLLLSDSGFYLCAWSTLLNTEAFFGQGTRLTVV.

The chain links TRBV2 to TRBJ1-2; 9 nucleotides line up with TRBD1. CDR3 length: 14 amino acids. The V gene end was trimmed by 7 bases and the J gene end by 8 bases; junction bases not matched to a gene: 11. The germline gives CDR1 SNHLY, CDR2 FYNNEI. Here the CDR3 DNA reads TGTGCCAGCACTCAGGCAAGGACAGGGGTAGGCTACACCTTC. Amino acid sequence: CASTQARTGVGYTF.